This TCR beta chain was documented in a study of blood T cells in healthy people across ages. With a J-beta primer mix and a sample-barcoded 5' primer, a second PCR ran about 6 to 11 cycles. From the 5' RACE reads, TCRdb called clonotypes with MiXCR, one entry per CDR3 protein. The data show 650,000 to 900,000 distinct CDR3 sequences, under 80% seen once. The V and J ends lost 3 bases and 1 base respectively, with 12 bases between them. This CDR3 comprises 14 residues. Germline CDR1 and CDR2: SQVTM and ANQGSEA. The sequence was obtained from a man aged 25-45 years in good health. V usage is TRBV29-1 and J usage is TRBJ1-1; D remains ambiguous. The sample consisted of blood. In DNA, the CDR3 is TGCAGCGTTGAGGTCCCCAAGGGGAACACTGAAGCTTTCTTT. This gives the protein CSVEVPKGNTEAFF.